Presented here are 14 T cell receptor beta chains from one specimen sequenced in a study of PD-1 blockade in classical Hodgkin lymphoma. This sample's time point: cycle 4 day 1 (C4D1), after five to seven weeks of nivolumab. Each patient's relapse followed autologous stem cell transplantation, and brentuximab vedotin exposure varied. Generated by immunoSEQ multiplex PCR, the TCRdb table keeps only in-frame clones and is missing some. The sample comprises about 90,000 clones, about nine tenths of which are singletons, and 2.9% rests with the top ten. The sample here was peripheral blood mononuclear cells (PBMCs), taken before the fourth cycle of nivolumab. These receptor sequences come from a human donor with classical Hodgkin lymphoma.

The V and J genes are TRBV6-6 and TRBJ2-7, with D unclear. The germline V gene has CDR1 MNHNY and CDR2 SVGAGI (reference sequence). V lost 2 bases, J lost 1 base, and 15 bases lay in between. This CDR3 is 16 amino acids long. Here the CDR3 reads CASSYTLMEGSYEQYF. The CDR3 DNA follows: TGTGCCAGCAGTTACACCTTAATGGAAGGTTCCTACGAGCAGTACTTC.

With respect to this clone: Other DNA sequences from this sample encode an identical CDR3 as well. The chain combines TRBV7-3 with TRBJ1-2, with TRBD1 matching over 9 bases. This CDR3 has 13 residues. Per germline, CDR1 SGHTA and CDR2 FQGTGA. V dropped 5 bases and J dropped 7; count of bases not matched to a gene: 5. For the CDR3, the DNA is TGTGCCAGCAGCGTGGACAGGGGAAGTGGCTACACCTTC. Its translation: CASSVDRGSGYTF.

This clone was recorded once. The chain links TRBV19 to TRBJ2-1; 12 bases fit TRBD2. This CDR3 has 18 residues. CDR1 and CDR2 (germline): LNHDA, SQIVND (reference sequence). J gave up 0 bases and V 5 bases, and 8 bases lay outside the gene matches. Written as DNA, the CDR3 is TGTGCCAGTAGTTTCAGGACTAGCGGGGTTTCCTCCTACAATGAGCAGTTCTTC. Its protein is CASSFRTSGVSSYNEQFF.

The chain carries TRBV28 and TRBJ1-2, with D possibly TRBD1 on 5 matching bases. Per germline, CDR1 MDHEN and CDR2 SYDVKM. V lost 7 bases and J lost 2, with 14 bases in between. The CDR3 consists of 14 residues. The CDR3 nucleotides read TGTGCCAGCACCTTGACAGAAGACAACTATGGCTACACCTTC. It specifies CASTLTEDNYGYTF.

The chain couples TRBV5-8 to TRBJ1-1, with 10 bases matching TRBD1. With V trimmed by 4 bases and J by 2 bases, 5 bases remained unmatched. The CDR3 runs 15 residues. Germline assignment: CDR1 SGHTS and CDR2 YDEGEE. CDR3: CASSHGTGDNTEAFF. Written as DNA, the CDR3 is TGTGCCAGCAGCCACGGGACAGGGGACAACACTGAAGCTTTCTTT. The full variable domain, in which reference TRBV5-8 and TRBJ1-1 provide the parts outside the CDR3, is EAGVTQSPTHLIKTRGQQATLRCSPISGHTSVYWYQQALGLGLQFLLWYDEGEERNRGNFPPRFSGRQFPNYSSELNVNALELEDSALYLCASSHGTGDNTEAFFGQGTRLTVV.

The V gene is TRBV5-8, the J gene TRBJ2-6; 8 nucleotides line up with TRBD1. Looked up from germline, CDR1 is SGHTS and CDR2 is YDEGEE. After removal of 1 base from V and 0 bases from J, the junction contained 6 bases not matched to a gene. The CDR3 covers 18 residues. CDR3 coding DNA: TGTGCCAGCAGCTTGTGGACAGGGTACAACTCTGGGGCCAACGTCCTGACTTTC. It translates to CASSLWTGYNSGANVLTF.

The CDR3 DNA follows: TGCGCCAGCAGCTTGAGTCCGGGCCCGGGGGCCCTCCACTTT. Protein product: CASSLSPGPGALHF. The chain employs TRBV5-1 and TRBJ1-6, with D maybe TRBD1 (5 bases). V was pared by 1 base and J by 14 bases, with 16 bases between. The CDR3 totals 14 residues. The germline V gene has CDR1 SGHRS and CDR2 YFSETQ.

The chain employs TRBV28 and TRBJ1-4; TRBD1 is a possible D gene (6 bases). Germline CDR1 MDHEN, CDR2 SYDVKM. This CDR3 is 15 amino acids long. The V end lost 2 bases, the J end lost 8 bases, and 15 bases lay between the germline ends. CDR3 DNA sequence: TGTGCCAGCAGTTTAGACGGGGGCGTCAAGGAAAAACTGTTTTTT. This sequence encodes CASSLDGGVKEKLFF.

This clone came up once. The chain employs TRBV9 and TRBJ2-1, with TRBD2 matching 7 bases. The J segment lost 2 bases and the V segment lost 2 bases, leaving 7 bases of the junction unmatched. Germline loops: CDR1 SGDLS, CDR2 YYNGEE. The CDR3 length is 16 residues. The CDR3 reads CASSVNEGTTYNEQFF. The CDR3 region has the DNA TGTGCCAGCAGCGTCAACGAGGGGACTACCTACAATGAGCAGTTCTTC.

The chain couples TRBV19 to TRBJ2-5; TRBD1 aligns across 12 bases. V lost 4 bases and J lost 4; bases outside the gene matches: 7. CDR1 and CDR2 from the germline V gene are LNHDA and SQIVND (reference sequence). This CDR3 has 16 residues. Here the CDR3 reads CASSTWDRGLRETQYF. The DNA of the CDR3 is TGTGCCAGTAGTACTTGGGACAGGGGGCTACGAGAGACCCAGTACTTC.

V gene TRBV10-3 combines with J gene TRBJ1-2; D gene uncertain. The V gene's germline CDR1 is ENHRY and CDR2 SYGVKD. The CDR3 runs to 12 residues. V lost 8 bases, J lost 4 bases, and 11 bases lay in between. This chain's CDR3 is CAIGVPSYGYTF. The CDR3 DNA is TGTGCCATCGGAGTACCTAGCTATGGCTACACCTTC.

The chain couples TRBV5-1 to TRBJ2-5; possible D gene TRBD1, 6 bases. Germline V gene data show CDR1 as SGHRS and CDR2 as YFSETQ. V lost 4 bases and J 2 bases, leaving 9 bases between the germline ends. The CDR3 totals 13 residues. The CDR3 DNA follows: TGCGCCAGCAGCCCCGGGACACAAGAGACCCAGTACTTC. Translation gives CASSPGTQETQYF.

The rearrangement uses TRBV15 and TRBJ2-7, with D possibly being TRBD1 or TRBD2 (5 bases each). This CDR3 contains 14 residues. V shed 0 bases and J shed 1 base, with 7 bases lying between them. The germline CDR1 and CDR2 sequences are LNHNV and YYDKDF (reference sequence). The CDR3 nucleotides read TGTGCCACCAGCAGAGAGGGGGTATCCTACGAGCAGTACTTC. Protein: CATSREGVSYEQYF.

The CDR3: CASSQVGSGANVLTF. In DNA form, the CDR3 reads TGTGCCAGCAGCCAAGTAGGGTCCGGGGCCAACGTCCTGACTTTC. The gene calls are TRBV4-2 and TRBJ2-6; D unresolved. With 1 base removed from V and 4 bases from J, the gap between germline ends came to 8 bases. Germline CDR1 and CDR2: LGHNA and YNFKEQ. The CDR3 runs to 15 residues.